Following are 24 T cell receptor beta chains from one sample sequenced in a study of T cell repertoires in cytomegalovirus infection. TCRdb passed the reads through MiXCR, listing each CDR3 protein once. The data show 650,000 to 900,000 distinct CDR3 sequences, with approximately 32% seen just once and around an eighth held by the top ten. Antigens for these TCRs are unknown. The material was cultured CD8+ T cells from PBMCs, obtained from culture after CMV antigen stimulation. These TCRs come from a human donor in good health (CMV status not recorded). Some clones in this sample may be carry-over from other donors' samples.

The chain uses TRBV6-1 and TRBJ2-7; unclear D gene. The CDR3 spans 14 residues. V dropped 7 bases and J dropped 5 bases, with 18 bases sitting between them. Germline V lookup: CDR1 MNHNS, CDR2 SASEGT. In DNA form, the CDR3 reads TGTGCCAGCACATTAAGGCGAGGAATTGACGAGCAGTACGTC. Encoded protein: CASTLRRGIDEQYV.

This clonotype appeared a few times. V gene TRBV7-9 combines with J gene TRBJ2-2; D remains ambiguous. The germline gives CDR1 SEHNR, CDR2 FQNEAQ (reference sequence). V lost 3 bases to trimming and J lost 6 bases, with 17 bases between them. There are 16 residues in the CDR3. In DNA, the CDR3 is TGTGCCAGCAGCTTGGGGTTAGCTGAAAGGCCCGGGGAGCTGTTTTTT. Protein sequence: CASSLGLAERPGELFF.

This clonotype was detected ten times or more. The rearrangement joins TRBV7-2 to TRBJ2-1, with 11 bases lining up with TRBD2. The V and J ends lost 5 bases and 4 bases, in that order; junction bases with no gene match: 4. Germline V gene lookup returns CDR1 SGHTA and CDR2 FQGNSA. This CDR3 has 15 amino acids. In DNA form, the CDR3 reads TGTGCCAGCAGCCGTAGCGGGGGGGCTTACAATGAGCAGTTCTTC. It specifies CASSRSGGAYNEQFF.

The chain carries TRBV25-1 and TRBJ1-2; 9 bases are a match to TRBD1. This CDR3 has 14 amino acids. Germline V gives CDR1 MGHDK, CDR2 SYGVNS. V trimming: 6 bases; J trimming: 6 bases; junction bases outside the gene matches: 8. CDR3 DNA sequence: TGTGCCAGCAGGCCGACAGGGGGGATGGATGGCTACACCTTC. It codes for CASRPTGGMDGYTF.

The CDR3 bases are TGTGCCAGCAGCCCCAGCACTAGGGCGGATGAGCAGTTCTTC. Protein product: CASSPSTRADEQFF. The J gene is TRBJ2-1, the V gene TRBV7-9, with D possibly being TRBD2 (5 bases). The CDR3 has 14 amino acids. V was trimmed by 5 bases and J by 8 bases, leaving 16 bases between them. Germline assignment: CDR1 SEHNR and CDR2 FQNEAQ (reference sequence).

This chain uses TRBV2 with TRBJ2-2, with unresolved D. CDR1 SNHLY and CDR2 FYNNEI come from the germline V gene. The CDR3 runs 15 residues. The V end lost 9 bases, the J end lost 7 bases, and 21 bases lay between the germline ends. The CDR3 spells CARAVPGPSSGELFF. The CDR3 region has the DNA TGTGCCAGGGCGGTTCCCGGACCCTCTAGCGGGGAGCTGTTTTTT.

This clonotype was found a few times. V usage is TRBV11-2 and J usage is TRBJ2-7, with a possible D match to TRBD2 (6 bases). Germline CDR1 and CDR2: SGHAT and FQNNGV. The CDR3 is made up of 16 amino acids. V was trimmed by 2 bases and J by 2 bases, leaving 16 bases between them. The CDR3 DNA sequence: TGTGCCAGCAGCTTATGGGCCCGCGGGGCCGCCTACGAGCAGTACGTC. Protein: CASSLWARGAAYEQYV.

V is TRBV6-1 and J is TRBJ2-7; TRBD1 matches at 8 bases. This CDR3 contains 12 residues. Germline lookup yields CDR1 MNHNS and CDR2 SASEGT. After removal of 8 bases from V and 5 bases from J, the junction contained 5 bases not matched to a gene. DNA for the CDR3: TGTGCCAGCGCGGACAGGGTCCACGAGCAGTACTTC. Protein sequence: CASADRVHEQYF.

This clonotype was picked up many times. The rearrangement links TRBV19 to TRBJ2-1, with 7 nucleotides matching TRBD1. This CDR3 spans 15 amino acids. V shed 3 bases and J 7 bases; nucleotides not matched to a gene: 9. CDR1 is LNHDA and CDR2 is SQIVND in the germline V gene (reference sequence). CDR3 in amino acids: CASSISGTALNEQFF. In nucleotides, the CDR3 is TGTGCCAGTAGTATCTCCGGGACAGCCCTAAATGAGCAGTTCTTC.

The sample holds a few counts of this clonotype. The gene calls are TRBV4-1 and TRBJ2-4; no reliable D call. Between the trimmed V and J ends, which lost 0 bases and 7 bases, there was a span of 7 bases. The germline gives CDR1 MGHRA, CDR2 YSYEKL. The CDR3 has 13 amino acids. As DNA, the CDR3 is TGCGCCAGCAGCCAAGATACGGGTAACATTCAGTACTTC. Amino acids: CASSQDTGNIQYF.

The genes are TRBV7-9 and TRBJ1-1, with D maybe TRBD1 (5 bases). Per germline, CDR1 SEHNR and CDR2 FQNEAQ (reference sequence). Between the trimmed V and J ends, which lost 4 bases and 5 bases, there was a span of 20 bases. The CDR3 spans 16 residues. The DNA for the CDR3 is TGTGCCAGCAGCTCTTGGACAACCGGGGCGGGGACTGAAGCTTTCTTT. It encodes CASSSWTTGAGTEAFF.

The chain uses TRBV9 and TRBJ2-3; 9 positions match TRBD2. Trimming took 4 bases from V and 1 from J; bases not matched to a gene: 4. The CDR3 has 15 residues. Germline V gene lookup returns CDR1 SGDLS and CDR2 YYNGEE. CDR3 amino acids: CASSRAGGRTDTQYF. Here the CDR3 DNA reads TGTGCCAGCAGCAGAGCGGGGGGACGCACAGATACGCAGTATTTT.

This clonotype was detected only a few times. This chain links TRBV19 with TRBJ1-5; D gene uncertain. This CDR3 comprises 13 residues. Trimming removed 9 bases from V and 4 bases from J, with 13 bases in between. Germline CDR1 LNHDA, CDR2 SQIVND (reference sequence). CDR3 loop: CASHLQGNQPQHF. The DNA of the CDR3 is TGTGCCAGCCACCTTCAAGGAAATCAGCCCCAGCATTTT.

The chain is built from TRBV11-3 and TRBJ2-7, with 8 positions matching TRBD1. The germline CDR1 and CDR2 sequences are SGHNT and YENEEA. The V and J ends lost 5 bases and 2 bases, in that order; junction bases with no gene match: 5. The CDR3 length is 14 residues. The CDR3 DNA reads TGTGCCAGCAGCCACCCGGACAGGGCCTACGAGCAGTACTTC. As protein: CASSHPDRAYEQYF.

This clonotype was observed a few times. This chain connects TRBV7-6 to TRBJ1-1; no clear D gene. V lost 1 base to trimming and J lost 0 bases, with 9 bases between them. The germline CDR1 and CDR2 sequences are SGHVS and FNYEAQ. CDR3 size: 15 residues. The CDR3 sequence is CASSLEMGLNTEAFF. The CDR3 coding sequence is TGTGCCAGCAGCTTAGAAATGGGTCTGAACACTGAAGCTTTCTTT.

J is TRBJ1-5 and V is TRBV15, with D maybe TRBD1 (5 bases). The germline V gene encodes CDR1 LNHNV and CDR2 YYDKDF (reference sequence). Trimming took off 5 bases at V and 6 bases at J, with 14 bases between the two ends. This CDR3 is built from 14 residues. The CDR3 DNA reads TGTGCCACCAGCCCGGGGTTTGGGGGTCAGCCCCAGCATTTT. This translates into CATSPGFGGQPQHF.

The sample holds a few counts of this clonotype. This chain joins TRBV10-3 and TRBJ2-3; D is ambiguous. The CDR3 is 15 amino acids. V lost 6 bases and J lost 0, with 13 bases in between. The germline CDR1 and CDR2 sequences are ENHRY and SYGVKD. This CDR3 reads CAISNSISSTDTQYF. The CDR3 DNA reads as TGTGCCATCAGCAACTCGATAAGCAGCACAGATACGCAGTATTTT.

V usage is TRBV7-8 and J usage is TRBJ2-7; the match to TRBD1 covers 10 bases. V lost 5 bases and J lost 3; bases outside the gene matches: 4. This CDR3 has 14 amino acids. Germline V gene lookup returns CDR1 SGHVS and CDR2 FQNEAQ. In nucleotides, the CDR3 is TGTGCCAGCAGCGCCGGGACAGGGGACTACGAGCAGTACGTC. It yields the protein CASSAGTGDYEQYV.

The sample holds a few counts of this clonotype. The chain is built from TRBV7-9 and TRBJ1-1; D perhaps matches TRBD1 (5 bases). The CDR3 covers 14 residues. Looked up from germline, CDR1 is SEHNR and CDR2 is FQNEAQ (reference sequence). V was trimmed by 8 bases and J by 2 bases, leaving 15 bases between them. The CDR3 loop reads CASHLLGVNTEAFF. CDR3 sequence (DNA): TGTGCCAGCCATCTTTTGGGGGTAAACACTGAAGCTTTCTTT.

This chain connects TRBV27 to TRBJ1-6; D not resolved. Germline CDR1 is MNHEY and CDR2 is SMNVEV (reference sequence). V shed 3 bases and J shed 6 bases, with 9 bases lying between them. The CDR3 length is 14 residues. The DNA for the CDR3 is TGTGCCAGCAGTTTCTTTGAGTTTAATTCACCCCTCCACTTT. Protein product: CASSFFEFNSPLHF.

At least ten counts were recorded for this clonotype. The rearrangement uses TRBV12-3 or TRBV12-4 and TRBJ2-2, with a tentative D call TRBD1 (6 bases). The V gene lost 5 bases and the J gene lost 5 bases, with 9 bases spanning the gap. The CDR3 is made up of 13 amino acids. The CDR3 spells CASSTTGTGELFF. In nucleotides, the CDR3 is TGTGCCAGCAGTACAACAGGGACCGGGGAGCTGTTTTTT.

The CDR3 nucleotides are TGTGCCAGTAGCTGGGGGCGTTCTAATGAAAAACTGTTTTTT. This codes for CASSWGRSNEKLFF. V usage is TRBV19 and J usage is TRBJ1-4; D might be TRBD1 (6 bases). The CDR3 spans 14 residues. Between the trimmed V and J ends, which lost 6 bases and 3 bases, there was a span of 11 bases. CDR1 is LNHDA, CDR2 SQIVND, per germline (reference sequence).

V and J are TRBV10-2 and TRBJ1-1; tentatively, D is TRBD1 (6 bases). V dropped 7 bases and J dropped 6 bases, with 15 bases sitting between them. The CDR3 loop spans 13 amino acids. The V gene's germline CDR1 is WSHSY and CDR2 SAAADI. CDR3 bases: TGCGCCAGCACTAATACAGGGAAACCTGAAGCTTTCTTT. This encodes CASTNTGKPEAFF.

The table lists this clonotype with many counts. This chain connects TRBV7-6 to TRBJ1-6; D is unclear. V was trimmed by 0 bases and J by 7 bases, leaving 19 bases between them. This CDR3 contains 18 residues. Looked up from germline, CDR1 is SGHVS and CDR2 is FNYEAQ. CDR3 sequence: CASSLARYPGVQNSPLHF. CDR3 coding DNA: TGTGCCAGCAGCTTAGCACGGTACCCCGGGGTTCAAAATTCACCCCTCCACTTT.